This T cell receptor beta chain was identified in a study of T-cell memory formation after mild COVID-19. The CDR3 has 16 amino acids. The J segment lost 6 bases and the V segment lost 5 bases, leaving 15 bases of the junction unmatched. UMIs and sample barcodes were carried by the TCR alpha and TCR beta cDNA libraries that 5'RACE produced using constant-segment primers. TCRdb re-called the 5' RACE reads with MiXCR, one entry per CDR3 protein. The table lists 150,000 to 200,000 distinct CDR3 sequences, roughly 23% of them singletons. Turning to this clonotype: Its antigen is not known.

Broader study findings: Cross-reactive memory seemingly joined, as some responding clones were found in pre-infection memory.

The sequenced sample was PBMCs or a T cell subset sorted from them (not recorded which). This sequence joins TRBV12-3 or TRBV12-4 and TRBJ2-5, with TRBD1 matching 7 bases. This TCR was recovered from an adult woman who had mild COVID-19 (a few samples of this study predate the infection). Cell type and time point are not known. This CDR3 is CASSPFLGQEKKTQYF. Here the CDR3 DNA reads TGTGCCAGCAGTCCCTTCCTCGGACAGGAGAAGAAGACCCAGTACTTC.